This TCR beta chain derives from a study of CD8 T cells in Susac syndrome. Random hexamers were used to reverse transcribe an amount of roughly 0.45 to 1 ug RNA. By means of immunoSEQ multiplex PCR, TCR beta CDR3 spanning 54 Vbeta and 13 Jbeta underwent amplification. From the immunoSEQ multiplex PCR reads, TCRdb called clonotypes with MiXCR, one entry per CDR3 protein. The table has some 150,000 distinct CDR3 sequences, approximately 94% seen once. Germline V gene sequence: CDR1 MNHNS, CDR2 SASEGT. This CDR3 region has 14 residues. Trimming cost V 11 bases and J 5 bases; bases outside gene matches: 13. Controls were healthy donors chosen to match patients in age and sex.

The chain joins TRBV6-1 to TRBJ2-7; 9 bases fit TRBD2. Input material: CD4+ T cells from PBMCs. The receptor's source is a human donor in good health. CDR3 in DNA: TGTGCCTCCCAGGGAAGCGGGAGGCGGCACGAGCAGTACTTC. Amino acid sequence: CASQGSGRRHEQYF.